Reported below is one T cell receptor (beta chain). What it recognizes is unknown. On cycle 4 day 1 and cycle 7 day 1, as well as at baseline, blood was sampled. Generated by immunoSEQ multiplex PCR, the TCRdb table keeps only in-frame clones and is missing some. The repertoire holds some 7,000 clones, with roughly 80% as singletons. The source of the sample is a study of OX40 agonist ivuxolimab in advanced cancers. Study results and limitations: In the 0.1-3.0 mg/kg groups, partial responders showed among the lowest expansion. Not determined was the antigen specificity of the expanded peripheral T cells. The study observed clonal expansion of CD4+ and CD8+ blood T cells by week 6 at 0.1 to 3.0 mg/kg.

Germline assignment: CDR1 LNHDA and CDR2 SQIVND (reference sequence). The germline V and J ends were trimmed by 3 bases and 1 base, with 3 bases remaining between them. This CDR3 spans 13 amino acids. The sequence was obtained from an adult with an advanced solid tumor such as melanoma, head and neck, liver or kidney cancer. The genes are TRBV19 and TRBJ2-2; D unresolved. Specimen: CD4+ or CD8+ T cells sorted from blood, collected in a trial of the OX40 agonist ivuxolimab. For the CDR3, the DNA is TGTGCCAGTAGTATGCGGAACACCGGGGAGCTGTTTTTT. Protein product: CASSMRNTGELFF.